This entry lists 2 T cell receptor beta chains sequenced from one sample in a study of blood T cell repertoires in COVID-19. Generated by immunoSEQ multiplex PCR, the TCRdb table keeps only in-frame clones and is missing some. The sample shows 200,000 to 250,000 clones, approximately 85% of them seen only once. Material: peripheral blood. These receptor sequences come from a woman between 45 and 60 years old with active or convalescent COVID-19.

This chain joins TRBV27 and TRBJ2-3; TRBD2 aligns across 7 bases. The CDR3 runs to 15 residues. Trimming cost V 2 bases and J 2 bases; bases outside gene matches: 4. The germline CDR1 and CDR2 sequences are MNHEY and SMNVEV (reference sequence). The CDR3 region is CASSLGGLNTDTQYF. CDR3 nucleotide sequence: TGTGCCAGCAGTTTAGGGGGACTAAACACAGATACGCAGTATTTT.

This sequence joins TRBV28 and TRBJ1-2; TRBD1 matches at 10 bases. This CDR3 has 17 residues. V shed 4 bases, J shed 2 bases, and the junction held 10 bases outside the gene matches. Germline CDR1 MDHEN, CDR2 SYDVKM. The CDR3 region is CASSSLSDRGRNYGYTF. The CDR3 region has the DNA TGTGCCAGCAGTTCCCTTTCGGACAGGGGGAGGAACTATGGCTACACCTTC.